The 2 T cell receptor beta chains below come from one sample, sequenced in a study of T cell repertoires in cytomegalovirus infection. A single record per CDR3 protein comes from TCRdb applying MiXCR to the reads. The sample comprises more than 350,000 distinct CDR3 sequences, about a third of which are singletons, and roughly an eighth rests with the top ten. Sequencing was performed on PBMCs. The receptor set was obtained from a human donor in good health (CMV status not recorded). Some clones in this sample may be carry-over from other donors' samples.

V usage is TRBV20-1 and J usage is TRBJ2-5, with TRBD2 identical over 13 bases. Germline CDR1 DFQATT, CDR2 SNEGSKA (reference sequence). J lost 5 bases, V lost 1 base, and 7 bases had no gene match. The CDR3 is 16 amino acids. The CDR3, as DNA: TGCAGTGCTAGAGCAGGACTAGCGGGGGTGGGGGAGACCCAGTACTTC. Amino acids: CSARAGLAGVGETQYF.

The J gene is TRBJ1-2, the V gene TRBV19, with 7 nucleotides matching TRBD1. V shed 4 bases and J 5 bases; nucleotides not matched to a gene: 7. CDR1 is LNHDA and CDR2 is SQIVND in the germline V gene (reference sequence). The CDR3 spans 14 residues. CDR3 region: CASSKRVRGYGYTF. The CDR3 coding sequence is TGTGCCAGTAGTAAGCGCGTCAGGGGGTATGGCTACACCTTC.